The present T cell receptor (beta chain) was sequenced within a study of molecular identifiers for immune sequencing clone quantification. Ten or more counts support this clonotype. Its specificity is not known. V was cut by 1 base and J by 2 bases, with 15 bases left in between. This CDR3 has 16 amino acids. Germline-derived CDR1 and CDR2 are SGHTA and FQGNSA. TCRdb reprocessed the PCR reads via MiXCR and lists one record per CDR3 protein. The data contain over 600,000 distinct CDR3 sequences, roughly 21% of them singletons. The CD8+CD4-CCR7+CD45RA+ phenotype defined the sorted naive CD8 T cells. Study outcomes and limitations: Spiked Jurkat TCR RNA equivalent to one cell was reportedly detectable in one million naive cells.

The chain recombines TRBV7-2 with TRBJ2-7; possibly TRBD2 for D (6 bases). The sequence was collected from a human donor in good health. Some libraries in this study had Jurkat cell RNA spiked in. The sequenced sample was naive CD8+ T cells from blood, with Jurkat cell RNA spiked in. Noted subset: FACS-sorted CD8+CD4-CCR7+CD45RA+ naive T cells. The CDR3 is CASSLDLSRRAYEQYF. CDR3 coding DNA: TGTGCCAGCAGCTTAGACTTGTCCCGGAGGGCCTACGAGCAGTACTTC.